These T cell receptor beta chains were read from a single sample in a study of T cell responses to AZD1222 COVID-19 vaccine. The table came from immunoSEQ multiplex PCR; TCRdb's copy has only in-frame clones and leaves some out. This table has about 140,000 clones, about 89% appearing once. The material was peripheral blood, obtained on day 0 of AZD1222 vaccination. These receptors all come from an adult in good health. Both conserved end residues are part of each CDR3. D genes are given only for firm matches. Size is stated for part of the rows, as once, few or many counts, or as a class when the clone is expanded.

DNA: TGTGCCAGCAGCCCTTCAGGACTAAACACTGAAGCTTTCTTT
CDR3: CASSPSGLNTEAFF
D: -
V: TRBV5-8
J: TRBJ1-1
size: -

DNA: TGTGCCAGCAGTGGAGGTTCCGGCGTCCACGAGCAGTACTTC
CDR3: CASSGGSGVHEQYF
D: -
V: TRBV28
J: TRBJ2-7
size: -

DNA: TGTGCCAGCACCCCTTGGGGGACAGGGGGATTAGCTTTCTTT
CDR3: CASTPWGTGGLAFF
D: TRBD1
V: TRBV28
J: TRBJ1-1
size: once

DNA: TGCGCCAGCATTCCGGGACTAGCGGGGTCGTACGAGCAGTACTTC
CDR3: CASIPGLAGSYEQYF
D: TRBD2
V: TRBV10-1
J: TRBJ2-7
size: -

DNA: TGTGCCAGCAGCTCCCTTAGAGGAACCGGGGAGCTGTTTTTT
CDR3: CASSSLRGTGELFF
D: -
V: TRBV7-9
J: TRBJ2-2
size: -

DNA: TGTGCCAGCAGCGCCGACGCGACTCCTGAGCAGTTCTTC
CDR3: CASSADATPEQFF
D: -
V: TRBV9
J: TRBJ2-1
size: few

DNA: TGTGCCAGCAGCCTCGGTCGCCTCTCCTACGAGCAGTACTTC
CDR3: CASSLGRLSYEQYF
D: -
V: TRBV2
J: TRBJ2-7
size: -

DNA: TGTGCCAGCAGTTCCGGACTAGCGGGGGTTCTGACCTACGAGCAGTACTTC
CDR3: CASSSGLAGVLTYEQYF
D: TRBD2
V: TRBV6-2/TRBV6-3
J: TRBJ2-7
size: -

DNA: TGTGCCAGCAGCTTGTTGAGGGACAGGACCCATGGCTACACCTTC
CDR3: CASSLLRDRTHGYTF
D: TRBD1
V: TRBV5-5
J: TRBJ1-2
size: -

DNA: TGTGCCAGAAGCTTCTCCTTAGGTTCTCCCGGGCGCTCCTACGAGCAGTACTTC
CDR3: CARSFSLGSPGRSYEQYF
D: -
V: TRBV5-3
J: TRBJ2-7
size: -

DNA: TGTGCCAGCAGCCCTGGGACTACAGATACGCAGTATTTT
CDR3: CASSPGTTDTQYF
D: -
V: TRBV7-9
J: TRBJ2-3
size: once

DNA: TGTGCCAGCACCCCCGACAGGAGCACCTACGAGCAGTACTTC
CDR3: CASTPDRSTYEQYF
D: -
V: TRBV2
J: TRBJ2-7
size: -

DNA: TGTGCCAGCAGCTTTACCTACCAAGAGACCCAGTACTTC
CDR3: CASSFTYQETQYF
D: -
V: TRBV7-2
J: TRBJ2-5
size: -

DNA: TGTGCCAGCAGCTATGCCTACGAGCAGTACTTC
CDR3: CASSYAYEQYF
D: -
V: TRBV12-3/TRBV12-4
J: TRBJ2-7
size: -

DNA: TGTGCCAGCAGCCCTGCCCCAATCGGGGGACTCCAAGAGACCCAGTACTTC
CDR3: CASSPAPIGGLQETQYF
D: -
V: TRBV7-9
J: TRBJ2-5
size: -

DNA: TGTGCCAGCAGTGTCGCGTTCGGAGCGTCAAATTCACCCCTCCACTTT
CDR3: CASSVAFGASNSPLHF
D: -
V: TRBV2
J: TRBJ1-6
size: -

DNA: TGTGCCAGCAGTAATCAGGGCACCGCTGGAAACACCATATATTTT
CDR3: CASSNQGTAGNTIYF
D: -
V: TRBV28
J: TRBJ1-3
size: -

DNA: TGCGCCAGCAGCCAAGTACACGGGAGCTCCTACGAGCAGTACTTC
CDR3: CASSQVHGSSYEQYF
D: -
V: TRBV4-1
J: TRBJ2-7
size: -

DNA: TGTGCCAGCAGTGGACAGGGCCGGGGCAATCAGCCCCAGCATTTT
CDR3: CASSGQGRGNQPQHF
D: TRBD1
V: TRBV2
J: TRBJ1-5
size: -

DNA: TGTGCCAGCAGCGTAGCATGGGGCCCAGAGACCCAGTACTTC
CDR3: CASSVAWGPETQYF
D: -
V: TRBV9
J: TRBJ2-5
size: few

DNA: TGCGCCAGCAGCTCCGTTACAGGGGCCTACGAGCAGTACTTC
CDR3: CASSSVTGAYEQYF
D: TRBD1
V: TRBV5-1
J: TRBJ2-7
size: -

DNA: TGTGCCGCCGAAAAGGGCAGGGAGGGCGTCCTGACTTTC
CDR3: CAAEKGREGVLTF
D: TRBD2
V: TRBV5-4
J: TRBJ2-6
size: -

DNA: TGTGCCAGCAGCCCCGGGACAGGGCTGGAGGAGCAGTACTTC
CDR3: CASSPGTGLEEQYF
D: TRBD1
V: TRBV7-9
J: TRBJ2-7
size: -

DNA: TGTGCCAGTAGTGGCCCCCGGACAAGCAGGGGAGGTCAGCCCCAGCATTTT
CDR3: CASSGPRTSRGGQPQHF
D: -
V: TRBV19
J: TRBJ1-5
size: -

DNA: TGTGCCAGCAGCTCGGGACTAGCGGGATTCATTTACGAGCAGTACTTC
CDR3: CASSSGLAGFIYEQYF
D: TRBD2
V: TRBV7-2
J: TRBJ2-7
size: few

DNA: TGTGCCAGCAGCACAGGGGAGAGGGGCACTGAAGCTTTCTTT
CDR3: CASSTGERGTEAFF
D: -
V: TRBV21-1
J: TRBJ1-1
size: -

DNA: TGTGCCAGCAGTACCGGGACCGCGAACACCGGGGAGCTGTTTTTT
CDR3: CASSTGTANTGELFF
D: -
V: TRBV28
J: TRBJ2-2
size: -

DNA: TGTGCCAGCAGTGAAGAAAGACAGGGTTACTATGGCTACACCTTC
CDR3: CASSEERQGYYGYTF
D: TRBD1
V: TRBV6-1
J: TRBJ1-2
size: -

DNA: TGTGCCAGCAGCCCGCTCCCGGCGAACACCGGGGAGCTGTTTTTT
CDR3: CASSPLPANTGELFF
D: -
V: TRBV7-6
J: TRBJ2-2
size: -

DNA: TGTGCCAGCAGTTACGTAGCCGGCGACCCAGATACGCAGTATTTT
CDR3: CASSYVAGDPDTQYF
D: -
V: TRBV6-2/TRBV6-3
J: TRBJ2-3
size: -

DNA: TGCGCCAGCAGCCAAGATAGGGAACAGCTAACCGGGGAGCTGTTTTTT
CDR3: CASSQDREQLTGELFF
D: -
V: TRBV4-3
J: TRBJ2-2
size: -

DNA: TGTGCCAGCAGCGTAGCTGGAGGGATGGTAGATACGCAGTATTTT
CDR3: CASSVAGGMVDTQYF
D: -
V: TRBV9
J: TRBJ2-3
size: -

DNA: TGTGCCATCAATAGGCGGGAGGGCTTCGAGCAGTACTTC
CDR3: CAINRREGFEQYF
D: TRBD2
V: TRBV10-3
J: TRBJ2-7
size: -

DNA: TGTGCCAGCAGCTTCCCGGGGGGGAACTATGGCTACACCTTC
CDR3: CASSFPGGNYGYTF
D: -
V: TRBV5-4
J: TRBJ1-2
size: -

DNA: TGTGCCAGCAGCGCTCATGGGGGCACTGAAGCTTTCTTT
CDR3: CASSAHGGTEAFF
D: -
V: TRBV9
J: TRBJ1-1
size: few

DNA: TGTGCCAGCAGCTTAGGATTTTCAGGGGGCAGGGAGCAGTACTTC
CDR3: CASSLGFSGGREQYF
D: TRBD1
V: TRBV7-9
J: TRBJ2-7
size: -

DNA: TGCAGCGCCCAACAGGGGAATCAGCCCCAGCATTTT
CDR3: CSAQQGNQPQHF
D: TRBD1
V: TRBV29-1
J: TRBJ1-5
size: -

DNA: TGTGCCAGCAGCTTCCTCGGGGACAGCGAGTATGCTAACTATGGCTACACCTTC
CDR3: CASSFLGDSEYANYGYTF
D: TRBD1
V: TRBV7-9
J: TRBJ1-2
size: -

DNA: TGTGCCACCTTGCCAGGGGGGCTGACTTCCTACGAGCAGTACTTC
CDR3: CATLPGGLTSYEQYF
D: -
V: TRBV24-1
J: TRBJ2-7
size: -

DNA: TGTGCCACCAGCAGAGGCCCCGGACAGATAAAAAACTATGGCTACACCTTC
CDR3: CATSRGPGQIKNYGYTF
D: -
V: TRBV15
J: TRBJ1-2
size: -

DNA: TGCGCCAGCAGCTTCCTACAGGGCCGGGAGCTGTTTTTT
CDR3: CASSFLQGRELFF
D: -
V: TRBV5-1
J: TRBJ2-2
size: -